This TCR beta chain was captured by sequencing in a study of cytomegalovirus exposure and HLA in healthy donors. Looking at the study overall: A prior study identified approximately 120 million unique TCR beta sequences from 180 million or so T cells.

The PCR ran on 60 Vbeta and 13 Jbeta primers. Clones were sequenced by immunoSEQ multiplex PCR, and TCRdb holds only the in-frame ones, with some missing. This specimen shows about 130,000 clones; the ten leading clones hold 1.5% to 2%. Details on this clone: The antigen is unknown.

The study, taken as a whole, reports: Testing in vitro showed a few CMV-associated chains specific for CMV antigens. When the data were analyzed later, several of the most significant clusters appeared to be linked to common viral pathogens.

This TCR derives from a woman between 40 and 55 years old in good health and CMV-seropositive. The sample comprised PBMCs.

CDR3 region: CAGIGGNNSPLHF. In DNA, the CDR3 is TGTGCCGGAATAGGGGGCAATAATTCACCCCTCCACTTT. V is TRBV2 and J is TRBJ1-6; 7 nucleotides agree with TRBD1. There are 13 residues in the CDR3. CDR1 is SNHLY, CDR2 FYNNEI, per germline. After removal of 11 bases from V and 5 bases from J, the junction contained 6 bases not matched to a gene.